These 15 T cell receptor beta chains originate from one sample sequenced in a study of T-cell reconstitution after alpha-beta-depleted transplantation in children. The library targeted TCRbeta and was prepared with unique molecular identifiers. MiXCR was run by TCRdb on the PCR reads, yielding one entry per CDR3 protein. The sample includes 250,000 to 300,000 distinct CDR3 sequences, 9.5% to 10% seen only once; the top ten take about a tenth. Source: PBMCs from the stem cell graft donor, taken from the stem cell graft. Receptors originate from a human donor who donated a stem cell graft to a child with SCID.

This clonotype was counted between two and nine times. The chain combines TRBV27 with TRBJ2-5; D could derive from TRBD1 or TRBD2 (6 bases each). In germline, CDR1 is MNHEY, CDR2 SMNVEV (reference sequence). The length of the CDR3 is 19 residues. V was cut by 3 bases and J by 2 bases, with 25 bases left in between. The CDR3 is CASSFIRGATSRVQETQYF. The DNA for the CDR3 is TGTGCCAGCAGTTTTATCAGGGGAGCAACTAGCAGGGTACAAGAGACCCAGTACTTC.

This clonotype has more than one count but fewer than ten. The chain carries TRBV6-1 and TRBJ1-2, with 10 bases matching TRBD1. Per germline, CDR1 MNHNS and CDR2 SASEGT. The J segment lost 2 bases and the V segment lost 4 bases, leaving 7 bases of the junction unmatched. The CDR3 consists of 16 residues. CDR3 DNA: TGTGCCAGCAGTGGGGACCGGGACAGGGGAAACTATGGCTACACCTTC. Encoded protein: CASSGDRDRGNYGYTF.

V gene TRBV11-2 combines with J gene TRBJ2-5; TRBD2 is a possible D gene (6 bases). V was cut by 3 bases and J by 5 bases, with 10 bases left in between. This CDR3 region has 13 residues. The V gene's germline CDR1 is SGHAT and CDR2 FQNNGV. This CDR3 is CASSFSSGETQYF. In DNA form, the CDR3 reads TGTGCCAGCAGCTTTTCCAGCGGGGAGACCCAGTACTTC.

The sample holds many counts of this clonotype. The chain carries TRBV19 and TRBJ2-1, with 8 nucleotides matching TRBD2. Per the germline V gene, CDR1 is LNHDA and CDR2 is SQIVND (reference sequence). The CDR3 is made up of 15 amino acids. After removal of 2 bases from V and 3 bases from J, the junction contained 3 bases not matched to a gene. The CDR3, as DNA: TGTGCCAGTAGTATAAACGGGGGGGGCTACAATGAGCAGTTCTTC. The encoded protein is CASSINGGGYNEQFF.

The V and J genes are TRBV29-1 and TRBJ2-3, with D unclear. The CDR3 consists of 13 residues. The germline CDR1 and CDR2 sequences are SQVTM and ANQGSEA. V lost 5 bases, J lost 0 bases, and 9 bases lay in between. CDR3 coding DNA: TGCAGCGTTTCGTATACTAGCACAGATACGCAGTATTTT. Protein product: CSVSYTSTDTQYF.

This rearrangement joins TRBV20-1 to TRBJ2-1, with a weak D call TRBD1 (6 bases). Trimming removed 5 bases at V and 2 bases at J, with 19 bases between. Germline CDR1 reads DFQATT; CDR2 reads SNEGSKA (reference sequence). The CDR3 runs 16 residues. CDR3 bases: TGCAGTGCTTCAAAGGGGACCCGGACAGCCTACAATGAGCAGTTCTTC. It specifies CSASKGTRTAYNEQFF.

V gene TRBV12-3 or TRBV12-4 combines with J gene TRBJ1-1; perhaps TRBD1 as D (6 bases). V lost 4 bases, J lost 12 bases, and 12 bases lay in between. The CDR3 runs 11 residues. In nucleotides, the CDR3 is TGTGCCAGCAGTTCCGGGACAAGCTCTTTCTTT. Residues: CASSSGTSSFF.

The chain is built from TRBV5-1 and TRBJ2-3; TRBD2 matches 7 bases. Germline-derived CDR1 and CDR2 are SGHRS and YFSETQ. Germline trimming cut 0 bases from V and 10 bases from J; bases unmatched to any gene: 8. This CDR3 has 14 amino acids. The CDR3 is CASSLESGGYSQYF. In nucleotides, the CDR3 is TGCGCCAGCAGCTTGGAATCGGGGGGTTATTCGCAGTATTTT. The full variable domain, with the rest looked up from reference TRBV5-1 and TRBJ2-3, is KAGVTQTPRYLIKTRGQQVTLSCSPISGHRSVSWYQQTPGQGLQFLFEYFSETQRNKGNFPGRFSGRQFSNSRSEMNVSTLELGDSALYLCASSLESGGYSQYFGPGTRLTVL.

This clonotype was seen more than once but under ten times. V is TRBV29-1 and J is TRBJ1-2; TRBD1 matches at 8 bases. The CDR3 totals 13 residues. With V trimmed by 0 bases and J by 8 bases, 5 bases remained unmatched. Germline-derived CDR1 and CDR2 are SQVTM and ANQGSEA. The CDR3 is CSVEDRGPAGYTF. CDR3 bases: TGCAGCGTTGAAGACAGGGGGCCGGCCGGCTACACCTTC. Full variable domain (remainder filled in from reference TRBV29-1 and TRBJ1-2): SAVISQKPSRDICQRGTSLTIQCQVDSQVTMMFWYRQQPGQSLTLIATANQGSEATYESGFVIDKFPISRPNLTFSTLTVSNMSPEDSSIYLCSVEDRGPAGYTFGSGTRLTVV.

This chain links TRBV7-9 with TRBJ2-3; TRBD1 agrees at 8 bases. This CDR3 region has 15 residues. Germline assignment: CDR1 SEHNR and CDR2 FQNEAQ (reference sequence). J was trimmed by 5 bases and V by 2 bases; bases with no gene match: 6. The CDR3: CASSLYQGAKDTQYF. The CDR3 nucleotides read TGTGCCAGCAGCTTATATCAGGGGGCAAAAGATACGCAGTATTTT.

This clonotype turned up a few times. V and J are TRBV7-9 and TRBJ1-2; D gene ambiguous. Trimming removed 9 bases at V and 7 bases at J, with 3 bases between. The CDR3 contains 8 residues. Germline-derived CDR1 and CDR2 are SEHNR and FQNEAQ (reference sequence). The CDR3 sequence is CASPGYTF. The CDR3 DNA reads TGTGCCAGTCCTGGCTACACCTTC.

This clonotype came up a few times. The chain uses TRBV12-5 and TRBJ2-3; TRBD2 matches at 12 bases. The junction had 3 bases not matched to a gene; V was cut back by 3 bases and J by 2 bases. The CDR3 length is 16 residues. Germline-derived CDR1 and CDR2 are LGHNT and FRNRAP. CDR3: CASGFGTSGPTDTQYF. The CDR3 DNA is TGTGCTAGTGGTTTTGGGACTAGCGGGCCCACAGATACGCAGTATTTT.

The V gene is TRBV20-1, the J gene TRBJ1-1, with D hard to call. Germline V gene sequence: CDR1 DFQATT, CDR2 SNEGSKA (reference sequence). The V gene lost 0 bases and the J gene lost 4 bases, with 15 bases spanning the gap. The CDR3 is 15 residues long. CDR3 nucleotide sequence: TGCAGTGCTAGAGAGCACTCCTCCCCGGGCACTGAAGCTTTCTTT. Its translation: CSAREHSSPGTEAFF.

This clonotype occurred a few times. The V and J genes are TRBV20-1 and TRBJ2-3; TRBD2 might be the D (6 bases). The CDR3 sequence is 16 residues long. V shed 3 bases and J shed 2 bases, with 18 bases lying between them. Germline-derived CDR1 and CDR2 are DFQATT and SNEGSKA (reference sequence). This chain's CDR3 is CSARTRLAGFTDTQYF. The CDR3 DNA sequence: TGCAGTGCTAGGACCCGCCTTGCGGGGTTCACAGATACGCAGTATTTT.

This clonotype came up a few times. This sequence joins TRBV6-2 or TRBV6-3 and TRBJ2-6; no clear D. The CDR3 runs to 16 residues. The germline gives CDR1 MNHEY, CDR2 SVGEGT. Trimming took off 8 bases at V and 0 bases at J, with 14 bases between the two ends. The CDR3 spells CASEGPNLSGANVLTF. CDR3 in DNA: TGTGCCAGCGAAGGACCGAATCTCTCTGGGGCCAACGTCCTGACTTTC.